Each of the 19 T cell receptor beta chains below was sequenced from the same sample in a study of T-cell reconstitution after alpha-beta-depleted transplantation in children. Preparation of the TCRbeta library involved a method that used unique molecular identifiers. TCRdb reanalysed the PCR reads using MiXCR and keeps one entry per CDR3 protein. This sample yields under 85,000 distinct CDR3 sequences, of which 15% to 20% are seen a single time; about 51% belongs to the top ten. The sample consisted of PBMCs, mostly from graft donor cells, taken 360 days after TCRalphabeta/CD19-depleted stem cell transplant. These receptors came from a male patient between 2 and 9 years old who had a stem cell transplant for acute lymphoblastic leukemia, so the T cells may come from the graft donor.

The CDR3 here is CASSLITSGRARETQYF. The CDR3 bases are TGTGCCAGCAGTTTAATTACTAGCGGGAGGGCCCGGGAGACCCAGTACTTC. The rearrangement joins TRBV12-3 or TRBV12-4 to TRBJ2-5, with 13 bases identical to TRBD2. The junction had 8 bases not matched to a gene; V was cut back by 2 bases and J by 5 bases. This CDR3 has 17 residues.

The chain joins TRBV4-1 to TRBJ1-5, with 10 bases fitting TRBD1. The CDR3 loop spans 15 amino acids. V gave up 3 bases and J gave up 6 bases; unmatched junction bases: 5. Germline V lookup: CDR1 MGHRA, CDR2 YSYEKL. The CDR3 DNA sequence: TGCGCCAGCAGCCATCCGGGACAGGGGAGTCAGCCCCAGCATTTT. Its translation: CASSHPGQGSQPQHF.

The chain carries TRBV29-1 and TRBJ2-1, with D possibly matching TRBD2 (6 bases). The CDR3 consists of 13 residues. V was cut by 4 bases and J by 0 bases, with 7 bases left in between. Germline values: CDR1 SQVTM, CDR2 ANQGSEA. DNA for the CDR3: TGCAGCGTTGCCGGGAGCTCCTACAATGAGCAGTTCTTC. It is translated as CSVAGSSYNEQFF.

This clonotype was seen only a few times. This rearrangement joins TRBV5-4 to TRBJ2-1; D unclear. Deletions cut 4 bases from V and 5 bases from J, with 16 bases between. The germline V gene has CDR1 SGHNT and CDR2 YYREEE (reference sequence). CDR3 length equals 15 residues. The CDR3 is CASSQGRSRHNEQFF. The CDR3 DNA follows: TGTGCCAGCAGCCAAGGACGGAGCCGACACAATGAGCAGTTCTTC.

This chain uses TRBV20-1 with TRBJ2-7; 9 bases are a match to TRBD1. This CDR3 comprises 13 residues. Germline values: CDR1 DFQATT, CDR2 SNEGSKA (reference sequence). J lost 4 bases, V lost 6 bases, and 7 bases had no gene match. For the CDR3, the DNA is TGCAGTGCACCCGACAGGGGGAGATACGAGCAGTACTTC. Protein product: CSAPDRGRYEQYF.

V is TRBV7-2 and J is TRBJ2-3; TRBD2 is a possible D gene (5 bases). Germline V gives CDR1 SGHTA, CDR2 FQGNSA. This CDR3 is built from 16 residues. V was clipped by 4 bases and J by 4 bases, with 18 bases between them. This chain's CDR3 is CASSSRLASIADTQYF. Here the CDR3 DNA reads TGTGCCAGCAGCTCCAGGCTAGCAAGTATCGCAGATACGCAGTATTTT.

The rearrangement uses TRBV20-1 and TRBJ2-1, with D maybe TRBD2 (5 bases). V was clipped by 5 bases and J by 8 bases, with 10 bases between them. This CDR3 spans 11 amino acids. The V gene's germline CDR1 is DFQATT and CDR2 SNEGSKA (reference sequence). The CDR3 sequence: CSAFRGYEQFF. The CDR3 nucleotides are TGCAGTGCTTTCAGAGGGTATGAGCAGTTCTTC.

This clonotype was seen only a few times. V gene TRBV7-9 combines with J gene TRBJ2-1; D ambiguous. The V end lost 4 bases, the J end lost 6 bases, and 13 bases lay between the germline ends. This CDR3 is built from 14 residues. Germline V gene lookup returns CDR1 SEHNR and CDR2 FQNEAQ (reference sequence). The CDR3 sequence is CASSSLRPLNEQFF. The DNA for the CDR3 is TGTGCCAGCAGCTCTTTAAGGCCCCTCAATGAGCAGTTCTTC.

This clonotype appeared many times. V is TRBV6-5 and J is TRBJ2-7; TRBD1 matches 9 bases. V lost 4 bases to trimming and J lost 2 bases; unmatched junction nucleotides: 6. The CDR3 length is 15 residues. Germline V gives CDR1 MNHEY, CDR2 SVGAGI. The CDR3 is CASSSTGGTPYEQYF. The CDR3 coding sequence is TGTGCCAGCAGTTCCACAGGGGGCACTCCCTACGAGCAGTACTTC.

The chain employs TRBV6-5 and TRBJ1-1; D unresolved. This CDR3 comprises 16 residues. The germline V gene encodes CDR1 MNHEY and CDR2 SVGAGI. V lost 2 bases and J 2 bases, leaving 15 bases between the germline ends. The CDR3 region has the DNA TGTGCCAGCAGTTACGTTTCAGTGCCCTCCAACACTGAAGCTTTCTTT. Translation: CASSYVSVPSNTEAFF.

A few counts support this clonotype. The gene calls are TRBV20-1 and TRBJ2-7; 12 bases map to TRBD2. V lost 6 bases to trimming and J lost 4 bases; unmatched junction nucleotides: 16. Germline V CDR1 and CDR2: DFQATT, SNEGSKA (reference sequence). This CDR3 is 17 amino acids long. The DNA of the CDR3 is TGCAGTGCCCTCCGACTAGCGGGAGTCACTAGGGTTTACGAGCAGTACTTC. Its protein product is CSALRLAGVTRVYEQYF.

This clonotype showed up just a few times. CDR3 residues: CASSFREGQGPYEQYF. CDR3 nucleotides: TGTGCCAGCAGTTTTAGGGAGGGACAGGGTCCCTACGAGCAGTACTTC. The J gene is TRBJ2-7, the V gene TRBV12-3 or TRBV12-4; TRBD1 aligns across 9 bases. J was trimmed by 2 bases and V by 3 bases; bases with no gene match: 8. There are 16 residues in the CDR3.

A few counts support this clonotype. This chain uses TRBV5-1 with TRBJ2-1; 8 nucleotides line up with TRBD2. Germline assignment: CDR1 SGHRS and CDR2 YFSETQ. This CDR3 has 17 residues. Trimming took 6 bases from V and 3 from J; bases not matched to a gene: 14. CDR3 in amino acids: CASIPYSSGLGYNEQFF. CDR3 nucleotide sequence: TGCGCCAGCATTCCTTACTCATCGGGACTAGGCTACAATGAGCAGTTCTTC.

This clonotype showed up just a few times. The chain carries TRBV12-3 or TRBV12-4 and TRBJ2-7; TRBD2 matches at 11 bases. This CDR3 is 15 amino acids long. Trimming at V came to 5 bases and at J to 12 bases, leaving 15 bases not matched to a gene. This chain's CDR3 is CASSRLAGGPPPLYF. CDR3 sequence (DNA): TGTGCCAGCAGTCGCTTAGCGGGAGGGCCCCCTCCCCTGTACTTC.

This chain connects TRBV20-1 to TRBJ2-7; 10 bases agree with TRBD2. The CDR3 has 16 residues. Germline loops: CDR1 DFQATT, CDR2 SNEGSKA (reference sequence). V lost 0 bases and J lost 2; bases outside the gene matches: 7. CDR3 protein: CSARDYLSGRPYEQYF. For the CDR3, the DNA is TGCAGTGCTAGAGATTATCTTAGCGGGAGGCCCTACGAGCAGTACTTC.

This chain joins TRBV12-3 or TRBV12-4 and TRBJ2-5, with TRBD2 matching 10 bases. V shed 3 bases and J 4 bases; nucleotides not matched to a gene: 5. The length of the CDR3 is 15 residues. This chain's CDR3 is CASSLLAGVTETQYF. CDR3 in DNA: TGTGCCAGCAGTTTGCTAGCGGGAGTCACAGAGACCCAGTACTTC.

Ten or more counts support this clonotype. The chain uses TRBV5-1 and TRBJ2-1; D unresolved. Trimming pared 0 bases from V and 0 bases from J, leaving 13 bases between. From germline, CDR1 is SGHRS and CDR2 YFSETQ. CDR3 size: 17 residues. Here the CDR3 reads CASSLGVGVSSYNEQFF. In DNA, the CDR3 is TGCGCCAGCAGCTTGGGTGTGGGCGTGAGCTCCTACAATGAGCAGTTCTTC. Using reference TRBV5-1 and TRBJ2-1 for the parts outside the CDR3, the full variable domain is KAGVTQTPRYLIKTRGQQVTLSCSPISGHRSVSWYQQTPGQGLQFLFEYFSETQRNKGNFPGRFSGRQFSNSRSEMNVSTLELGDSALYLCASSLGVGVSSYNEQFFGPGTRLTVL.

The chain has TRBV15 and TRBJ2-6, with D tentatively TRBD1 (6 bases). V lost 0 bases, J lost 12 bases, and 15 bases lay in between. CDR1 is LNHNV, CDR2 YYDKDF, per germline (reference sequence). This CDR3 spans 15 amino acids. CDR3 nucleotides: TGTGCCACCAGCAGAGACCGACTTCGAGGGGGCGTCCTGACTTTC. Its protein product is CATSRDRLRGGVLTF.

V is TRBV14 and J is TRBJ2-7; 8 bases fit TRBD2. The CDR3 runs 15 residues. Germline V gives CDR1 SGHDN, CDR2 FVKESK. With 6 bases clipped from V and 1 base from J, the junction kept 8 bases outside the gene matches. The CDR3 coding sequence is TGTGCCAGCAGAAAAACTAGCGGACCTTCCTACGAGCAGTACTTC. Encoded protein: CASRKTSGPSYEQYF.